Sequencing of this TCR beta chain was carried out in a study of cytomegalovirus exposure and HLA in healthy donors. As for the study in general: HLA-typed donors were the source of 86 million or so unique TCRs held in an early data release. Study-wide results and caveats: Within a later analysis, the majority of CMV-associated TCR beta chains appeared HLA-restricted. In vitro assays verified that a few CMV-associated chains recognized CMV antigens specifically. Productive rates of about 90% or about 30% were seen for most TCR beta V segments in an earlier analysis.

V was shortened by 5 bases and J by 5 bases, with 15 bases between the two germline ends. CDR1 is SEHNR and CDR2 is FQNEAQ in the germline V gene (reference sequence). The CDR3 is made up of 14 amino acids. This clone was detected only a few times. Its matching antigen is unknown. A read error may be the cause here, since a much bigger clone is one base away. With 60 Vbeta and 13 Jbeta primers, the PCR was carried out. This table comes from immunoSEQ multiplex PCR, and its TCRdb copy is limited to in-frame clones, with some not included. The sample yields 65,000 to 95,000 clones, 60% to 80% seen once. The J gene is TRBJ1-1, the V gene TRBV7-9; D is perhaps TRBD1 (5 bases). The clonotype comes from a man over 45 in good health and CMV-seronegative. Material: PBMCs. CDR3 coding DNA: TGTGCCAGCAGCCAAGCGGAGGGGTTGACTGAAGCTTTCTTT. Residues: CASSQAEGLTEAFF.